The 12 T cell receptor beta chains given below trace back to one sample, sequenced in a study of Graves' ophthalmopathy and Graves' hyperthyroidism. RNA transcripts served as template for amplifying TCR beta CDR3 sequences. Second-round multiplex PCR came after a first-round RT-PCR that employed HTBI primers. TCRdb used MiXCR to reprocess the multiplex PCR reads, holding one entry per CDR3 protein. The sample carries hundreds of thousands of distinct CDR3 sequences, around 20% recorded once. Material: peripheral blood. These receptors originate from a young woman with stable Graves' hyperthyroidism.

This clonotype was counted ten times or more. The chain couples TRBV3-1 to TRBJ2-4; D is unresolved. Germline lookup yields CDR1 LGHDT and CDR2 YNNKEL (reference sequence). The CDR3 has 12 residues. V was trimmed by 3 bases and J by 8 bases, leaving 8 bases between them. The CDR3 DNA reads TGTGCCAGCAGCCATAAATTGGACATTCAGTACTTC. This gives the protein CASSHKLDIQYF.

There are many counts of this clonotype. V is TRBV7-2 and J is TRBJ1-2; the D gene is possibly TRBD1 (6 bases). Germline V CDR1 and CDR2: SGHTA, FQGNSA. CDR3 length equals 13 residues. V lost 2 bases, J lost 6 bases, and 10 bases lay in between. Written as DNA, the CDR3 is TGTGCCAGCAGCTTACAGGGGAAGGATGGCTACACCTTC. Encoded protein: CASSLQGKDGYTF.

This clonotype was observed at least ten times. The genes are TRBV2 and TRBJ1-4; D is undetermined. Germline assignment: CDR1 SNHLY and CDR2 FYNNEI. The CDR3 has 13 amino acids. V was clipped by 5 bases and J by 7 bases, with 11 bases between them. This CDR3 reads CASSYLGSEKLFF. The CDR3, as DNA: TGTGCCAGCAGTTACCTCGGGAGTGAAAAACTGTTTTTT.

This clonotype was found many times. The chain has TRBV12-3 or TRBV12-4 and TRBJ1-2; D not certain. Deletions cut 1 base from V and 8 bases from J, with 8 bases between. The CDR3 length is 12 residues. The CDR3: CASSLEPEGYTF. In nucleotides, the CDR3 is TGTGCCAGCAGTTTAGAGCCAGAGGGCTACACCTTC.

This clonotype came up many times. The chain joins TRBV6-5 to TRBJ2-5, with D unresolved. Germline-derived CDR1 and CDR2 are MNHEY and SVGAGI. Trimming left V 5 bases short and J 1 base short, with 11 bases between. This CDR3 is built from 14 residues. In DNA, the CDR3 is TGTGCCAGCAGTCGACACAACCTCCAAGAGACCCAGTACTTC. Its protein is CASSRHNLQETQYF.

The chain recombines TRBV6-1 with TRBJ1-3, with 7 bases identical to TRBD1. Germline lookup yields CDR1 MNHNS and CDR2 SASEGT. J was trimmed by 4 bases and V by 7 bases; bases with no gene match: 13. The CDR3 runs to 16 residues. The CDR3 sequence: CASTRGGKVRGNTIYF. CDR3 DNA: TGTGCCAGCACGAGAGGGGGCAAAGTACGCGGAAACACCATATATTTT.

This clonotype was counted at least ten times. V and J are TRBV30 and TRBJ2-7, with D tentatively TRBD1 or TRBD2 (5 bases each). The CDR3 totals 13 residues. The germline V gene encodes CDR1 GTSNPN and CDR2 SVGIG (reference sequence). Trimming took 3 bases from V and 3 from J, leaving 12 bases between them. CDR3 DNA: TGTGCCTGGAGCAGGGACGAAATCTACGAGCAGTACTTC. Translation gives CAWSRDEIYEQYF.

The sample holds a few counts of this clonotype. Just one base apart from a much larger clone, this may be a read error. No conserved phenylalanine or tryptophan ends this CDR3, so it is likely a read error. For the CDR3, the DNA is TGTGCCAGCAGCTCTATGGACAGGGGGTCTAACTATGGCTACACCTCC. It encodes CASSSMDRGSNYGYTS. The V and J genes are TRBV13 and TRBJ1-2; TRBD1 matches at 10 bases. Germline V gene data show CDR1 as PRHDT and CDR2 as FYEKMQ (reference sequence). V lost 4 bases, J lost 0 bases, and 5 bases stayed unmatched. This CDR3 spans 16 amino acids.

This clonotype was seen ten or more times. CDR3 protein: CAWSATSALARQYF. The DNA for the CDR3 is TGTGCCTGGAGTGCCACTAGCGCTTTAGCGCGGCAGTACTTC. V and J are TRBV30 and TRBJ2-7; 7 bases map to TRBD2. CDR1 is GTSNPN and CDR2 is SVGIG in the germline V gene (reference sequence). This CDR3 region has 14 residues. V shed 1 base and J 9 bases; nucleotides not matched to a gene: 12.

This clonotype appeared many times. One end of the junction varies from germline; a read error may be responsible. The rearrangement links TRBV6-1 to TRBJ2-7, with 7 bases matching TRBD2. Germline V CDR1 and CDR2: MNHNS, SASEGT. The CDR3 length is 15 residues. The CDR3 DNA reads TGTGCCAGCAGGGAATGGGAGGGCGGATCCTACGAGCAGCACTTC. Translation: CASREWEGGSYEQHF.

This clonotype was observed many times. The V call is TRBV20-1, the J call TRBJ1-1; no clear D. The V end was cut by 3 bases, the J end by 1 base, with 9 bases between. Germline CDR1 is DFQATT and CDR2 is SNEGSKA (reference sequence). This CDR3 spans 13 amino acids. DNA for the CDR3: TGCAGTGCTAGTAGGCAACAGAACACTGAAGCTTTCTTT. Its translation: CSASRQQNTEAFF.

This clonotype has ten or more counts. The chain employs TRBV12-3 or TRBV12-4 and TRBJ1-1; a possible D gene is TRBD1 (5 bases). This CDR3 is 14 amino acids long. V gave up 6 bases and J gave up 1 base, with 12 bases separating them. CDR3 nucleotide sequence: TGTGCCAGCAGCCTACGGGACGGGAACACTGAAGCTTTCTTT. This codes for CASSLRDGNTEAFF.